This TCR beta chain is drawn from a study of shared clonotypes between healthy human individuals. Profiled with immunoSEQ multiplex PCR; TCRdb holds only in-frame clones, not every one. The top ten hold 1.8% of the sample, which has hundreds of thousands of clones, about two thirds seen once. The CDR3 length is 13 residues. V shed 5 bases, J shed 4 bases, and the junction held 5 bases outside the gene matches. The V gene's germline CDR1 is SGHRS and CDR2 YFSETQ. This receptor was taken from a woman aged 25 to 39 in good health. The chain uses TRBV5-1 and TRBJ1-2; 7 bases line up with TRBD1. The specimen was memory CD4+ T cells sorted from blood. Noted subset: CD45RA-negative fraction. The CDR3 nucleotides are TGCGCCAGCAGTCAACAGGGGTCCTATGGCTACACCTTC. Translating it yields CASSQQGSYGYTF. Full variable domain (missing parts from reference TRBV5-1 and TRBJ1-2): KAGVTQTPRYLIKTRGQQVTLSCSPISGHRSVSWYQQTPGQGLQFLFEYFSETQRNKGNFPGRFSGRQFSNSRSEMNVSTLELGDSALYLCASSQQGSYGYTFGSGTRLTVV.